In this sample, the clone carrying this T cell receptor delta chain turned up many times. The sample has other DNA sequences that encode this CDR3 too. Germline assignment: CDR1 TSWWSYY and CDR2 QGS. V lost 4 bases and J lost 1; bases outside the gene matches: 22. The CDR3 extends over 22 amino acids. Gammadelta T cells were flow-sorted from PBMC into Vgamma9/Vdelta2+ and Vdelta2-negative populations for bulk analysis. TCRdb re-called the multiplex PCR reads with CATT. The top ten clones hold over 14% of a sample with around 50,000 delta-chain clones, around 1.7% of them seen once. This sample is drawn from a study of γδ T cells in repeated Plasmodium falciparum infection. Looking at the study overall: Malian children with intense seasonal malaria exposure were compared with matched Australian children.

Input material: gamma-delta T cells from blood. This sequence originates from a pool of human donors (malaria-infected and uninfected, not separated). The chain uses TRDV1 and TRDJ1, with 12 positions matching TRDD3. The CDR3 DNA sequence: TGTGCTCTTGGGGGTTTTTCCCCCATTCTTCTTACTGGGGGATACCTCACCGATAAACTCATCTTT. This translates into CALGGFSPILLTGGYLTDKLIF.